This T cell receptor beta chain was recovered during a study of blood T cell repertoires in COVID-19. Study background: Acute and convalescent COVID-19 specimens originated in the United States, Italy and Spain. Sources were T cells, B-cell-depleted T cells, or PBMCs; the material itself was cDNA or gDNA.

Germline CDR1 and CDR2: LNHDA and SQIVND (reference sequence). The CDR3 totals 16 residues. J lost 0 bases, V lost 8 bases, and 4 bases had no gene match. Recruits, aged about 18 to 100 years, lived in 24 US areas. Cohorts were assigned according to the clinical history that participants reported. Repertoires were generated with immunoSEQ multiplex PCR, while TCRdb's copy carries only in-frame clones and drops some. The sample contains some 250,000 clones, around 93% of which appear only once. Sequencing used PBMCs or T cells enriched from blood (not recorded which). The chain recombines TRBV19 with TRBJ2-4; TRBD2 matches 13 bases. The source is a human donor in a cohort exposed to, infected with or recovered from COVID-19 (not recorded which). The donor label of this sample is uncertain. The CDR3: CASGLAGATAKNIQYF. Here the CDR3 DNA reads TGTGCCAGTGGACTAGCGGGGGCGACAGCCAAAAACATTCAGTACTTC. The variable domain in full, with the rest retrieved from reference TRBV19 and TRBJ2-4, is DGGITQSPKYLFRKEGQNVTLSCEQNLNHDAMYWYRQDPGQGLRLIYYSQIVNDFQKGDIAEGYSVSREKKESFPLTVTSAQKNPTAFYLCASGLAGATAKNIQYFGAGTRLSVL.